This TCR beta chain derives from a study of control samples from healthy donors and cancer patients. J lost 6 bases, V lost 5 bases, and 14 bases had no gene match. The CDR3 sequence is 16 residues long. Germline V gene sequence: CDR1 MDHEN, CDR2 SYDVKM. The table came from immunoSEQ multiplex PCR; TCRdb's copy has only in-frame clones and leaves some out. The sample yields some 120,000 clones, 70% to 90% seen once. This clone was picked up a small number of times. This receptor was taken from a man aged 45 to 65 in good health. The sequenced sample was blood. The V and J genes are TRBV28 and TRBJ1-1, with 8 bases that match TRBD1. The CDR3 DNA follows: TGTGCCAGCAGTCCGTGGACAGGGAGGTTGGGCGCTGAAGCTTTCTTT. This translates into CASSPWTGRLGAEAFF.